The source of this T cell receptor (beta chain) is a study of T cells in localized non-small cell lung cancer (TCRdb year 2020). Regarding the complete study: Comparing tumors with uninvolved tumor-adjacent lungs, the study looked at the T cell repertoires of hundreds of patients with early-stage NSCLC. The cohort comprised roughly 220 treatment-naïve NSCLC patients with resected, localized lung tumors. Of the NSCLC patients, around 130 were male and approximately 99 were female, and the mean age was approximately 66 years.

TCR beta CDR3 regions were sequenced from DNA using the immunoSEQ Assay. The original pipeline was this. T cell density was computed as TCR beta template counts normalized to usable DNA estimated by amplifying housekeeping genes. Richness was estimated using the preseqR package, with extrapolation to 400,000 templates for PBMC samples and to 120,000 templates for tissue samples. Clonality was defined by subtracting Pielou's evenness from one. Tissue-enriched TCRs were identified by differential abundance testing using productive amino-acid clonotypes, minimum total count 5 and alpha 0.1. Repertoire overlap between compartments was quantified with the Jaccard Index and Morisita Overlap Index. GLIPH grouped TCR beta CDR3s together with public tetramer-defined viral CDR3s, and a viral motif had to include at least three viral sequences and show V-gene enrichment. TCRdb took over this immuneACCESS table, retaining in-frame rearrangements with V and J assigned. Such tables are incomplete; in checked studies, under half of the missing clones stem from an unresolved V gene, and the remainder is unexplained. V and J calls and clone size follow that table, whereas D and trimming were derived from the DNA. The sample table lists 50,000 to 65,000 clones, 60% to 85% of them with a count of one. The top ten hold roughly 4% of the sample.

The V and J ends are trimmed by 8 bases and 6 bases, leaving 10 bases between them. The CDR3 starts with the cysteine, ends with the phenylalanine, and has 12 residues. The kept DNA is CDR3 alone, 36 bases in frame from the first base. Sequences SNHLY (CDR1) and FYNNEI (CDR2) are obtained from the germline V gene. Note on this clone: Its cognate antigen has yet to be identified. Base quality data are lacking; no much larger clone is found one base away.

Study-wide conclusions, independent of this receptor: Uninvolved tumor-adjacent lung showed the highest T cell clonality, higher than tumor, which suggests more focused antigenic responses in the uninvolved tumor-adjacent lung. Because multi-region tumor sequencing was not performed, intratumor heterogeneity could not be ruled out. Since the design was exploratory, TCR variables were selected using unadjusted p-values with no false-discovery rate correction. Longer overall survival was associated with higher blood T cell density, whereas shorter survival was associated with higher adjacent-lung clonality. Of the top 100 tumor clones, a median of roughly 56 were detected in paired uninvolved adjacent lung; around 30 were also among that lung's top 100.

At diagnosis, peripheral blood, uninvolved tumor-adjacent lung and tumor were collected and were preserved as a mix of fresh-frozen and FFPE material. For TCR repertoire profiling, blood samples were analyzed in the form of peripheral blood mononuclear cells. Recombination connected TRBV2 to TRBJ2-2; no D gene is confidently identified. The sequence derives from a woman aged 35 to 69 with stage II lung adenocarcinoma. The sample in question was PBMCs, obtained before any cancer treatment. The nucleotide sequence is TGTGCCAGCCATCAAGAGGCCGGGGAGCTGTTTTTT. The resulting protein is CASHQEAGELFF. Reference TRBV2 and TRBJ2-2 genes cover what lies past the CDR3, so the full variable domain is EPEVTQTPSHQVTQMGQEVILRCVPISNHLYFYWYRQILGQKVEFLVSFYNNEISEKSEIFDDQFSVERPDGSNFTLKIRSTKLEDSAMYFCASHQEAGELFFGEGSRLTVL.